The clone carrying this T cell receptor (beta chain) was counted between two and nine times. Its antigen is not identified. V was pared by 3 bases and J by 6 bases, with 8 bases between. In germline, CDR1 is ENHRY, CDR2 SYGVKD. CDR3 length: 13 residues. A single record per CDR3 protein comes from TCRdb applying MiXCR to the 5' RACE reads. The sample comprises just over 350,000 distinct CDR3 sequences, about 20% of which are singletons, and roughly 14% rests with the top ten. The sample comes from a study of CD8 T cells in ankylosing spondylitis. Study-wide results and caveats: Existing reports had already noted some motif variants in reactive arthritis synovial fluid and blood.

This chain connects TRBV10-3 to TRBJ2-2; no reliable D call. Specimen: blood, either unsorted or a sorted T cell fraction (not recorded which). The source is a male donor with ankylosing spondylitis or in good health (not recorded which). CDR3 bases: TGTGCCATCAGTGACGGACCTTCCGGGGAGCTGTTTTTT. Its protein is CAISDGPSGELFF.